Sequencing of this TCR beta chain was carried out in a study of breast tumors, draining lymph nodes, adjacent tissues (dated by TCRdb to between 2015 and 2016). For the study in its entirety: In breast cancer patients, the study compared the TCR beta repertoires of tumor, adjacent nontumor tissue and axillary lymph nodes. In human breast cancer, the study set out to evaluate how tumor, surrounding tissue and draining lymph node repertoires relate to one another and whether T cells may move between these sites. Study-level results and caveats: Tumor T-cell repertoires showed less diversity than lymph node repertoires and more diversity than nontumor tissue repertoires, and tumor T-cell repertoires showed preferential V and J gene usage. A scenario in which most tumor T cells derive from the lymph node and then expand within tumor tissue was judged to be consistent with the data. Rather than being directly demonstrated, the conclusion that tumor T cells originate in lymph nodes was presented as consistent with a hypothesis. The similarity between tumor and nontumor tissue repertoires was significantly greater in luminal-like breast cancer than in basal-like breast cancer.

The CDR3 has 15 amino acids, counting the end cysteine and phenylalanine. Only the CDR3 region is kept as DNA, spanning 45 bases read in frame from base 1. As encoded in the germline V gene, CDR1 is MNHEY while CDR2 is SVGEGT. V ends up 2 bases short and J 4 bases short, with an unmatched junction base count of 5. Lymph node samples came from the axillary draining lymph nodes of breast cancer patients. This clonotype has only a few counts. Its antigen remains unidentified. No much larger clonotype is one base removed from it; base qualities were not supplied. Sequencer: Illumina HiSeq 2000. TCR beta chain libraries were generated by multiplex PCR amplification. The amplified TCR beta chain products were analyzed by high-throughput sequencing. TCRdb handled the public reads itself, with Q25 trimming in fastp and clone calling in MiXCR, and kept productive beta chains. A single entry per CDR3 protein holds the most common genes and DNA from its merged rows. Across this sample there are roughly 80,000 distinct CDR3 sequences, with roughly 20% seen only once. The ten biggest clones cover 2.4% of the sample.

The clonotype was recovered from a female donor with breast cancer. Some clones in this sample may be carry-over from other donors' samples. The rearrangement joined TRBV6-2 or TRBV6-3 to TRBJ2-1; TRBD2 lines up with 7 middle nucleotides. Sequenced sample: axillary lymph node tissue. The DNA is TGTGCCAGCAGTTACGGCGGGAGTGGTTACAATGAGCAGTTCTTC. Protein translation: CASSYGGSGYNEQFF.